This note documents a single TCR beta chain sequence. What this receptor recognizes is not known. No qualities accompany the bases; no much larger clone lies one base away. Libraries came from PCR. Sequencing took place on an Illumina HiSeq 2500. TCR library preparation used molecular barcoding, with unique molecular identifiers applied to normalize quantification of the TCRbeta repertoire. TCRdb trimmed public reads at Q25 via fastp, called clones via MiXCR and kept in-frame beta chains. Each CDR3 protein gets just one entry, which takes the most common genes and DNA from the rows behind it. Here the sample has 500,000 to 750,000 distinct CDR3 sequences; more than 20% occur a single time. The ten largest account for about 35% of the sample. This specimen belongs to a study of T-cell reconstitution after alpha-beta-depleted transplantation in children (dated by TCRdb to 2015 to 2016). About the full investigation: Using TCR repertoire profiling, the study followed T-cell immune reconstitution in a quantitative way in children after TCRalphabeta/CD19-depleted allogeneic hematopoietic cell transplantation. The investigation overall reported the following: The apparently early recovery of alphabetaT-cell counts about two months after transplant reportedly depended on only several hundred rapidly expanded clones that came from non-depleted graft cells. In some patients, high TCRbeta diversity at day 60 was attributed to recipient T cells and intrathymic progenitors that had survived conditioning. Over subsequent months, a decline in hyperexpanded clone frequencies was noted, and after one year, T-cell counts and TCRbeta diversity were mostly ascribed to newly produced T cells.

Reading the germline V gene gives CDR1 KGHDR and CDR2 SFDVKD. V gives up 2 bases and J gives up 2 bases, and the segment between their germline ends measures 11 bases. From the cysteine up to the phenylalanine, the CDR3 has a length of 15 residues. CDR3 DNA only is kept here, 45 bases in frame from base 1. The sample's treatment or condition label is to be understood as: allogeneic hematopoietic cell transplantation with graft depleted of TCRalphabeta T cells and CD19 B cells. The transplant recipients were children given TCRalphabeta/CD19-depleted allogeneic hematopoietic cell grafts. Sample: PBMCs, taken before TCRalphabeta/CD19-depleted stem cell transplant. This chain joins TRBV24-1 to TRBJ2-5; the D segment could be TRBD1, given 6 matching bases. This TCR was recovered from a boy under three years old with Wiskott-Aldrich syndrome, due to receive a stem cell transplant. The encoded CDR3 is CATSDSGDPQETQYF. In nucleotide form, the sequence is TGTGCCACCAGTGATTCAGGGGATCCTCAAGAGACCCAGTACTTC.